The entry below describes one TCR beta chain. This entry is derived from a study of technical replicates of blood from a handful of donors. Assay: immunoSEQ multiplex PCR; the TCRdb copy retains only in-frame clones and omits some. The sample holds just over 55,000 clones, 93% seen once. The germline V gene has CDR1 ENHRY and CDR2 SYGVKD. Germline trimming cut 5 bases from V and 12 bases from J; bases unmatched to any gene: 8. This CDR3 has 13 amino acids. The origin of this receptor is a human donor in good health. Some clones in this sample may be carry-over from other donors' samples. Sequenced input: PBMCs. V gene TRBV10-3 combines with J gene TRBJ2-1, with 9 positions matching TRBD2. Written as DNA, the CDR3 is TGTGCCATCAGTACCTCTAGCGGGGAGATGCAGTTCTTC. This codes for CAISTSSGEMQFF.